This T cell receptor (beta chain) was found in a study of T cell responses to AZD1222 COVID-19 vaccine. Germline CDR1 SNHLY, CDR2 FYNNEI. V dropped 4 bases and J dropped 4 bases, with 7 bases sitting between them. The length of the CDR3 is 13 residues. Data came from immunoSEQ multiplex PCR; TCRdb stores just in-frame clones and leaves some out. The data show around 99,000 clones, with 80% to 90% seen just once and approximately 7% held by the top ten. The chain joins TRBV2 to TRBJ1-4; D call uncertain. Sequenced here: peripheral blood, sampled on day 0 of AZD1222 vaccination. This clonotype was sampled from an adult in good health. CDR3 loop: CASSGLRNEKLFF. DNA of the CDR3: TGTGCCAGCAGTGGCCTTCGTAATGAAAAACTGTTTTTT.